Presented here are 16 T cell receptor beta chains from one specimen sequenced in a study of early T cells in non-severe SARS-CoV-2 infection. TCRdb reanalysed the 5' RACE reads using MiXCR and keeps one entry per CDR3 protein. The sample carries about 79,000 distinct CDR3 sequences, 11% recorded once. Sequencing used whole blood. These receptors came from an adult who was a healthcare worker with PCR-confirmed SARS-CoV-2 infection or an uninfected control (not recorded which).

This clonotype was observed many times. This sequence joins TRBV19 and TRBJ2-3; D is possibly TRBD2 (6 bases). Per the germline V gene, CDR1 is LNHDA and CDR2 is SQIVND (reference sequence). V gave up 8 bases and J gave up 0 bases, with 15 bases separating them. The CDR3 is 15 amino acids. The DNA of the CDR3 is TGTGCCAGTTCTAGCGAGAGGGCGAGCACAGATACGCAGTATTTT. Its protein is CASSSERASTDTQYF.

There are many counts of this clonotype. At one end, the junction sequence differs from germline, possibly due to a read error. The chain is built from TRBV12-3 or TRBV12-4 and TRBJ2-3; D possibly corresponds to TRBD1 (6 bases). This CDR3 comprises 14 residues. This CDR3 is CASRLEAGADTQYF. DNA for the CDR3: TGTGCCAGCAGGTTAGAGGCAGGGGCAGATACGCAGTATTTT.

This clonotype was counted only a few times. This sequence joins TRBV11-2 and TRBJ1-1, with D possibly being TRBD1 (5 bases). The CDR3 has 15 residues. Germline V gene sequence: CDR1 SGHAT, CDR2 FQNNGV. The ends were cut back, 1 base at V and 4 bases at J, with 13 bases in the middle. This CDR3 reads CASSLARGGSTEAFF. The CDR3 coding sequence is TGTGCCAGCAGCTTAGCACGGGGCGGGAGCACTGAAGCTTTCTTT.

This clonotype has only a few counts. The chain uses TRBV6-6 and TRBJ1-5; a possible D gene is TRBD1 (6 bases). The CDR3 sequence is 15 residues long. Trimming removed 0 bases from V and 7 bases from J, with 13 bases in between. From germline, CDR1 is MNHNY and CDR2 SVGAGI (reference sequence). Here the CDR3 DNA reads TGTGCCAGCAGTTACTCGGACAGTCCTGGCCAGCCCCAGCATTTT. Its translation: CASSYSDSPGQPQHF.

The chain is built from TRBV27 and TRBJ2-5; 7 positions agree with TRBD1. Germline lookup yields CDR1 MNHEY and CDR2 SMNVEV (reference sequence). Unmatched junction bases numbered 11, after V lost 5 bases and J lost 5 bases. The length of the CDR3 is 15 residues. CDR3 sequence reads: CASSDWAGGPETQYF. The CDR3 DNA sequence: TGTGCCAGCAGTGATTGGGCAGGGGGTCCGGAGACCCAGTACTTC.

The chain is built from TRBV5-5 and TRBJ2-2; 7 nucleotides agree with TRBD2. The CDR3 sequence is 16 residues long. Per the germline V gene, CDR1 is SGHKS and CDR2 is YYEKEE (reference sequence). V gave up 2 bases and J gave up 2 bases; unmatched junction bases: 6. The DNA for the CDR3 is TGTGCCAGCAGCTTTTCGGTGGGACTAAACACCGGGGAGCTGTTTTTT. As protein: CASSFSVGLNTGELFF.

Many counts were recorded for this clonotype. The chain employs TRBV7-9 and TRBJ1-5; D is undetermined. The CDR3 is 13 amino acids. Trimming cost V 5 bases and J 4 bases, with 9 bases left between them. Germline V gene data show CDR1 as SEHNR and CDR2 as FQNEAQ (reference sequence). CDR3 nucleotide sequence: TGTGCCAGCAGCCAAAATCGGAATCAGCCCCAGCATTTT. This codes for CASSQNRNQPQHF.

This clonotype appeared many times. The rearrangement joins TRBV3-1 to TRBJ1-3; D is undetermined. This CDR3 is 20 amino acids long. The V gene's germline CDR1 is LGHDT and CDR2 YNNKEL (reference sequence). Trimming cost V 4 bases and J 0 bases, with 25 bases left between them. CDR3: CASSRWSQTTTSSSGNTIYF. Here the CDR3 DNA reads TGTGCCAGCAGCCGCTGGAGCCAGACGACTACCTCAAGCTCTGGAAACACCATATATTTT.

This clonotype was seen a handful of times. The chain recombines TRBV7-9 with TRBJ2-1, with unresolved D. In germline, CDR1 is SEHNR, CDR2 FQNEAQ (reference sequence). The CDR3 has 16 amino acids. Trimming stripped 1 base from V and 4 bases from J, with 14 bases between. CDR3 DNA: TGTGCCAGCAGCTTAGGTAGGGAAAGAACTTACAATGAGCAGTTCTTC. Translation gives CASSLGRERTYNEQFF.

The CDR3 protein is CASSLGFAYEQYF. The CDR3 bases are TGTGCCAGCAGCTTAGGCTTCGCCTACGAGCAGTACTTC. The chain couples TRBV11-2 to TRBJ2-7; D gene uncertain. The V gene lost 1 base and the J gene lost 2 bases, with 6 bases spanning the gap. This CDR3 has 13 residues. CDR1 and CDR2 from the germline V gene are SGHAT and FQNNGV.

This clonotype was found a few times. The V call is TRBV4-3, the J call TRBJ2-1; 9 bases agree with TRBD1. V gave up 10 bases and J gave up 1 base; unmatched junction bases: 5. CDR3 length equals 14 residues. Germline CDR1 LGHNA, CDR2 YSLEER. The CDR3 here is CATGTGSSYNEQFF. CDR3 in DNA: TGCGCCACTGGGACAGGGAGTTCCTACAATGAGCAGTTCTTC.

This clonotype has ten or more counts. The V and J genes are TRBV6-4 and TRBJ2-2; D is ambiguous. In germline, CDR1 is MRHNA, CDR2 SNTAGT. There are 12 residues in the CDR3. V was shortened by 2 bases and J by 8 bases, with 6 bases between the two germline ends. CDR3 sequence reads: CASSDRLGELFF. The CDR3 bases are TGTGCCAGCAGTGACAGATTAGGGGAGCTGTTTTTT.

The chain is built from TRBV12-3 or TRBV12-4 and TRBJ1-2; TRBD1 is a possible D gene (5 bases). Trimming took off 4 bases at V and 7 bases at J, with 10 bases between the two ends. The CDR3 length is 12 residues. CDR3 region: CASSSRQTGYTF. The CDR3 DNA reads TGTGCCAGCAGTTCTCGACAGACTGGCTACACCTTC.

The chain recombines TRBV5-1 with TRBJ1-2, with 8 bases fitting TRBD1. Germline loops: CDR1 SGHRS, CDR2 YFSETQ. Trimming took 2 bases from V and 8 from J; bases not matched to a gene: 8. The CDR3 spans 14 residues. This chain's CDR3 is CASSLQDRVLGYTF. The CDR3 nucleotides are TGCGCCAGCAGCTTACAGGACAGGGTTCTAGGCTACACCTTC.

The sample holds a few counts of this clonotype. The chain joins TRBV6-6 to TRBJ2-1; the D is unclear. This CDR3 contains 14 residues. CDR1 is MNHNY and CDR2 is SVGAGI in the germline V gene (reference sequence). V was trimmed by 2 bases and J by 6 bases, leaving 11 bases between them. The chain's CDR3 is CASSYETVGNEQFF. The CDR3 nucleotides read TGTGCCAGCAGTTACGAGACTGTAGGCAATGAGCAGTTCTTC.

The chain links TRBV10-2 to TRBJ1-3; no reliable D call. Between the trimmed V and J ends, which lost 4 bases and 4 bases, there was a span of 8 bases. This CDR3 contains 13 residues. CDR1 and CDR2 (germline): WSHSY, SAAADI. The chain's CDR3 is CASSAGGGNTIYF. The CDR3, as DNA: TGCGCCAGCAGTGCGGGCGGAGGAAACACCATATATTTT.